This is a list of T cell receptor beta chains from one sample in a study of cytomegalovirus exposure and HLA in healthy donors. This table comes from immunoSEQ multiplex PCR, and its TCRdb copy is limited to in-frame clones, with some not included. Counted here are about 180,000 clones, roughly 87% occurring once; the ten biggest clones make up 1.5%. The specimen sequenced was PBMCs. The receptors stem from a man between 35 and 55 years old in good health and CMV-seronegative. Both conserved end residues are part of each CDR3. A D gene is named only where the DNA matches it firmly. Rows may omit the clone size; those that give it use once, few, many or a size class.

CDR3: CASSYTLGLAGGISSYEQYF
DNA: TGCGCCAGCAGCTACACATTGGGACTAGCGGGAGGAATAAGCTCCTACGAGCAGTACTTC
D: TRBD2
V: TRBV4-3
length: 20
size: NA
J: TRBJ2-7

CDR3: CASSSETEQYF
DNA: TGTGCCAGCAGTTCAGAAACCGAGCAGTACTTC
D: NA
V: TRBV6-5
length: 11
size: NA
J: TRBJ2-7

CDR3: CATVQGVAKNIQYF
DNA: TGTGCCACAGTACAGGGGGTAGCCAAAAACATTCAGTACTTC
D: TRBD1
V: TRBV2
length: 14
size: NA
J: TRBJ2-4

CDR3: CASSPRTGTFLSTDTQYF
DNA: TGTGCCAGCTCACCTCGTACCGGGACTTTCCTTAGCACAGATACGCAGTATTTT
D: NA
V: TRBV18
length: 18
size: NA
J: TRBJ2-3

CDR3: CASSLGTGSTNEKLFF
DNA: TGTGCCAGCAGCTTGGGGACAGGATCAACTAATGAAAAACTGTTTTTT
D: TRBD1
V: TRBV5-8
length: 16
size: NA
J: TRBJ1-4

CDR3: CASSQRTSGGQGEQYF
DNA: TGTGCCAGCAGCCAACGGACTAGCGGGGGCCAGGGGGAGCAGTACTTC
D: TRBD2
V: TRBV14
length: 16
size: NA
J: TRBJ2-7

CDR3: CASSSSPPNEQFF
DNA: TGTGCCAGCAGCTCGTCCCCCCCGAATGAGCAGTTCTTC
D: NA
V: TRBV5-4
length: 13
size: once
J: TRBJ2-1

CDR3: CASSLSGQTYEQYF
DNA: TGTGCCAGCAGCTTGTCGGGACAAACTTACGAGCAGTACTTC
D: NA
V: TRBV7-9
length: 14
size: NA
J: TRBJ2-7

CDR3: CASSSGETNSPLHF
DNA: TGTGCCAGCAGCTCGGGGGAAACCAATTCACCCCTCCACTTT
D: NA
V: TRBV5-4
length: 14
size: few
J: TRBJ1-6

CDR3: CASRSSGNTIYF
DNA: TGTGCCTCTCGGAGTTCTGGAAACACCATATATTTT
D: NA
V: TRBV30
length: 12
size: NA
J: TRBJ1-3

CDR3: CASSKRQRLSSYEQYF
DNA: TGTGCCAGCAGCAAAAGACAGAGGTTAAGCTCCTACGAGCAGTACTTC
D: NA
V: TRBV28
length: 16
size: NA
J: TRBJ2-7

CDR3: CASSLARGAREQYF
DNA: TGTGCCAGCAGCTTGGCCAGGGGGGCGAGAGAGCAGTACTTC
D: NA
V: TRBV5-4
length: 14
size: NA
J: TRBJ2-7

CDR3: CASRLGGRRGADYGYTF
DNA: TGTGCCAGCAGACTAGGGGGTCGGCGGGGGGCGGACTATGGCTACACCTTC
D: NA
V: TRBV28
length: 17
size: NA
J: TRBJ1-2